This TCR beta chain was identified in a study of shared clonotypes between healthy human individuals. Only in-frame clones appear in the TCRdb table, and some are missing; sequencing was by immunoSEQ multiplex PCR. Of about a million clones in the sample, 60% to 80% were seen once. CDR3 length: 18 amino acids. Trimming at V came to 5 bases and at J to 4 bases, leaving 12 bases not matched to a gene. The V gene's germline CDR1 is LGHNA and CDR2 YNFKEQ. This TCR was recovered from a man younger than 35 in good health. Some clones in this sample may be carry-over from other donors' samples. The chain uses TRBV4-2 and TRBJ2-2, with 11 bases fitting TRBD2. Source material: memory CD4+ T cells from PBMCs. Regarding subset: CD45RA-negative fraction. The CDR3 sequence is CASSLRLAGTLGTGELFF. DNA of the CDR3: TGTGCCAGCAGCTTGCGACTAGCGGGGACCTTGGGCACCGGGGAGCTGTTTTTT.